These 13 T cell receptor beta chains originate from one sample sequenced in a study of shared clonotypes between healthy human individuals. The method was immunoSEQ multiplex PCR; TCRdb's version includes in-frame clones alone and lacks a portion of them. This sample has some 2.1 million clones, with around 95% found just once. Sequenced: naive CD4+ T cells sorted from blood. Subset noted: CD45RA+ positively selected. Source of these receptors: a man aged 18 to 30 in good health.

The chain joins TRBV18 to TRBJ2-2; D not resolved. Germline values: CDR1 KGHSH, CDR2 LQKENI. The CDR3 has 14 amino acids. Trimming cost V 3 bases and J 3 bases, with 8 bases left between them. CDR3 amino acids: CASSPSGYTGELFF. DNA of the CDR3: TGTGCCAGCTCACCTTCCGGTTACACCGGGGAGCTGTTTTTT.

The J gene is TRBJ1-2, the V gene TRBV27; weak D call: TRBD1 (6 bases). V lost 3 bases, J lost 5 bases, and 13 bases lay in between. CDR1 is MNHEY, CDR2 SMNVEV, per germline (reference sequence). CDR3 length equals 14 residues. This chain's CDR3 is CASSFAGAGYGYTF. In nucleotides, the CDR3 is TGTGCCAGCAGTTTTGCAGGGGCTGGATATGGCTACACCTTC.

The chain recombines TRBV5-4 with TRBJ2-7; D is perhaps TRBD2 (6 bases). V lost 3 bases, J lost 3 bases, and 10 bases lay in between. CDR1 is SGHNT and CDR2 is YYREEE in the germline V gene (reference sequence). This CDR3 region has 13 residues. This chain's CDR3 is CASSSRENYEQYF. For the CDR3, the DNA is TGTGCCAGCAGCTCCCGGGAGAACTACGAGCAGTACTTC.

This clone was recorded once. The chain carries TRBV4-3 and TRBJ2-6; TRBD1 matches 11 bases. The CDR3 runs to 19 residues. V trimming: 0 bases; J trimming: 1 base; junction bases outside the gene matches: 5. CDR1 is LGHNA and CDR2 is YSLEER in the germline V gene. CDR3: CASSQEVGQGASGANVLTF. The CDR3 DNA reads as TGCGCCAGCAGCCAAGAGGTCGGACAGGGGGCATCTGGGGCCAACGTCCTGACTTTC.

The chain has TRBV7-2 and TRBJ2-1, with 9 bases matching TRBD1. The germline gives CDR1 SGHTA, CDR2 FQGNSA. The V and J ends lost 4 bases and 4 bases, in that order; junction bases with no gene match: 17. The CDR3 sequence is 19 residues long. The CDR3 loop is CASSYRGQGLSIKYNEQFF. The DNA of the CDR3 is TGTGCCAGCAGCTACCGGGGACAGGGCTTATCCATCAAATACAATGAGCAGTTCTTC. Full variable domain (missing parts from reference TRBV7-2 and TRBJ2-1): GAGVSQSPSNKVTEKGKDVELRCDPISGHTALYWYRQSLGQGLEFLIYFQGNSAPDKSGLPSDRFSAERTGGSVSTLTIQRTQQEDSAVYLCASSYRGQGLSIKYNEQFFGPGTRLTVL.

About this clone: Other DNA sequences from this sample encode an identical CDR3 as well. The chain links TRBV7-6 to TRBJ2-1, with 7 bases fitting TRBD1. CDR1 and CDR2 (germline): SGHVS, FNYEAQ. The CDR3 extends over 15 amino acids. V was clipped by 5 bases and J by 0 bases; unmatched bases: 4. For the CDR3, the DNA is TGTGCCAGCAGCCCAGGGGGACCCTCCTACAATGAGCAGTTCTTC. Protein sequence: CASSPGGPSYNEQFF. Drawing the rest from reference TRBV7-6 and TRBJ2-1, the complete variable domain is GAGVSQSPRYKVTKRGQDVALRCDPISGHVSLYWYRQALGQGPEFLTYFNYEAQQDKSGLPNDRFSAERPEGSISTLTIQRTEQRDSAMYRCASSPGGPSYNEQFFGPGTRLTVL.

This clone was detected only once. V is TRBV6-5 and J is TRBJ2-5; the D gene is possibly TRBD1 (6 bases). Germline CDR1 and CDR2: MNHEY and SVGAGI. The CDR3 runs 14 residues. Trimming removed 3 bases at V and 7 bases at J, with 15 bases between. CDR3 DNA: TGTGCCAGCAGTTATGAAGGGGGAAGGGGGACCCAGTACTTC. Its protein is CASSYEGGRGTQYF.

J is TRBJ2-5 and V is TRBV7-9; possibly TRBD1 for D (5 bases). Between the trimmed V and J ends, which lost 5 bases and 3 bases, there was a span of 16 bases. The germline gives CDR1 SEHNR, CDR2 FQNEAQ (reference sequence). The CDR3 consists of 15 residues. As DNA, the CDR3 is TGTGCCAGCAGCCGCAGGGAACCCATAAAAGAGACCCAGTACTTC. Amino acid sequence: CASSRREPIKETQYF.

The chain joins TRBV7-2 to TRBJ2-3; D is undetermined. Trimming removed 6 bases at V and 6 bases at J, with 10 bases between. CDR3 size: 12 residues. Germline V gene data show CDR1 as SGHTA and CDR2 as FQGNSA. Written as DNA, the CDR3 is TGTGCCAGCAGTCTTTCCCGGGATACGCAGTATTTT. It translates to CASSLSRDTQYF.

The CDR3 nucleotides read TGTGCCAGCAGCCTCGACAGGGGGGGTGGCTACACCTTC. It specifies CASSLDRGGGYTF. The rearrangement links TRBV11-2 to TRBJ1-2, with 9 bases fitting TRBD1. This CDR3 contains 13 residues. Germline lookup yields CDR1 SGHAT and CDR2 FQNNGV. V lost 5 bases and J lost 7; bases outside the gene matches: 5.

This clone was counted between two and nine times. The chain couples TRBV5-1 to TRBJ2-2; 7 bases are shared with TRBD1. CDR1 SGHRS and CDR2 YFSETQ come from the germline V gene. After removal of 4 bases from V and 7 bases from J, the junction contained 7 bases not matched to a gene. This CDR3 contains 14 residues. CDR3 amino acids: CASSPDRADGELFF. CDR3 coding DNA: TGCGCCAGCAGCCCCGACAGGGCGGACGGGGAGCTGTTTTTT. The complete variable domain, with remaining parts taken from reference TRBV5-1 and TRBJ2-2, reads KAGVTQTPRYLIKTRGQQVTLSCSPISGHRSVSWYQQTPGQGLQFLFEYFSETQRNKGNFPGRFSGRQFSNSRSEMNVSTLELGDSALYLCASSPDRADGELFFGEGSRLTVL.

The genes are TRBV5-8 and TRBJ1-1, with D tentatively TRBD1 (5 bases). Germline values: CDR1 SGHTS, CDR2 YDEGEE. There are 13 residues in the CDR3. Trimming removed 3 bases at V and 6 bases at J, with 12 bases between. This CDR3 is CASSSHTGPEAFF. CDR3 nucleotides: TGTGCCAGCAGCTCACACACGGGGCCTGAAGCTTTCTTT.

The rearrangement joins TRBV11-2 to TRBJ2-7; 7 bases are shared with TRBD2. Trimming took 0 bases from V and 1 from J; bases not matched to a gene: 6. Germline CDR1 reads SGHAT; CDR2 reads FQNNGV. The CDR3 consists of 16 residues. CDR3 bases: TGTGCCAGCAGCTTAGAGCGGGGGAGGGGATCCTACGAGCAGTACTTC. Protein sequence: CASSLERGRGSYEQYF.